The sequence of this T cell receptor beta chain was determined in a study of OX40 agonist ivuxolimab in advanced cancers. Overall study findings and caveats: Relatively little clonal expansion, among the lowest observed, appeared in partial responders at 0.1-3.0 mg/kg.

A remark on this clone: The antigen is not known.

This CDR3 comprises 16 residues. V gave up 1 base and J gave up 1 base, with 11 bases separating them. CDR1 is SEHNR, CDR2 FQNEAQ, per germline (reference sequence). This table comes from immunoSEQ multiplex PCR, and its TCRdb copy is limited to in-frame clones, with some not included. The sample shows roughly 77,000 clones, over 70% of them seen only once. This chain connects TRBV7-9 to TRBJ1-5; possibly TRBD1 for D (6 bases). This sequence originates from an adult with an advanced solid tumor such as melanoma, head and neck, liver or kidney cancer. The material was CD4+ or CD8+ T cells sorted from blood, obtained in a trial of the OX40 agonist ivuxolimab. In DNA form, the CDR3 reads TGTGCCAGCAGCTTAGTTACAGGGATGAGCAATCAGCCCCAGCATTTT. Translated, it gives CASSLVTGMSNQPQHF.